The table lists the clone carrying this T cell receptor beta chain with a few counts. cDNA reverse transcribed from extracted RNA served as the sequencing template. Sequencing used immunoSEQ multiplex PCR; TCRdb keeps in-frame clones, though not all of them. Among 150,000 to 200,000 clones listed, about 62% were seen once. The sample belongs to a study of CD8+ T cells in alopecia areata. In the study overall: Tofacitinib lasted 6 to 18 months, then 6 months off drug.

The treatment here: oral pan-JAK inhibitor, 5-10 mg twice daily. Patients with alopecia areata provided lesional scalp punch biopsies as well as peripheral blood. The CDR3 spans 14 residues. V was shortened by 6 bases and J by 4 bases, with 15 bases between the two germline ends. Germline CDR1 reads KGHSH; CDR2 reads LQKENI. V is TRBV18 and J is TRBJ2-5; perhaps TRBD1 as D (6 bases). The specimen comprised CD4+ T cells sorted from blood, sampled at week 24, from a patient treated with tofacitinib. The source is a human donor with alopecia areata. CDR3 DNA: TGTGCCAGCTCGCGCCGACAGGACGGAGAGACCCAGTACTTC. It codes for CASSRRQDGETQYF. The whole variable domain, filled in from reference TRBV18 and TRBJ2-5, reads NAGVMQNPRHLVRRRGQEARLRCSPMKGHSHVYWYRQLPEEGLKFMVYLQKENIIDESGMPKERFSAEFPKEGPSILRIQQVVRGDSAAYFCASSRRQDGETQYFGPGTRLLVL.